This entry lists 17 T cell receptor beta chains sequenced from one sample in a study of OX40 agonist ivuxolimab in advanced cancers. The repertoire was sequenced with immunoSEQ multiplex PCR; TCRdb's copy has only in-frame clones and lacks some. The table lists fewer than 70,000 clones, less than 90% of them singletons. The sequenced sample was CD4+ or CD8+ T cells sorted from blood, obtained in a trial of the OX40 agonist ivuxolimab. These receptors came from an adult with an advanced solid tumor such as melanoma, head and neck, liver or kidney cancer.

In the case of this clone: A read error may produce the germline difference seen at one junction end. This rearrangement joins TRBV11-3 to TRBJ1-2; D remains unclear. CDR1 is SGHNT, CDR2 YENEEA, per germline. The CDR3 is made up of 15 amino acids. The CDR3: CASSLVRQAIPPVSF. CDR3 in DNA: TGTGCCAGCAGCTTAGTGCGGCAGGCCATACCCCCAGTATCCTTC.

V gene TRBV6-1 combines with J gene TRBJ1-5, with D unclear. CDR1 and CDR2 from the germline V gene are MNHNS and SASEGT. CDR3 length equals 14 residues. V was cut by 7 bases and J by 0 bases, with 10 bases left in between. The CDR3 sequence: CASNGVYSNQPQHF. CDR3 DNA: TGTGCCAGCAACGGGGTGTATAGCAATCAGCCCCAGCATTTT.

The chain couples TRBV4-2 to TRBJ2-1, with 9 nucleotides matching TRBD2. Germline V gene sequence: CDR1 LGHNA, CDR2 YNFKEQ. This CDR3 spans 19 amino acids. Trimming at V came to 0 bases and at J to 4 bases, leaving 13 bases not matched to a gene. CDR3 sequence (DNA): TGTGCCAGCAGCCAAGATCTACTAGCGGGCCCCCTGGAGTACAATGAGCAGTTCTTC. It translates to CASSQDLLAGPLEYNEQFF.

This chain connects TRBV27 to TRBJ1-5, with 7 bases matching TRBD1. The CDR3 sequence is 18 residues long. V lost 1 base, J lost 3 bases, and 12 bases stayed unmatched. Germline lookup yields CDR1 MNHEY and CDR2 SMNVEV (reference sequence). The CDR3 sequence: CASSLYPARQGHNQPQHF. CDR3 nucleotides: TGTGCCAGCAGTTTATATCCAGCAAGACAGGGCCACAATCAGCCCCAGCATTTT.

The CDR3 coding sequence is TGTGCCAGCTGGACAGGGTACCTTTCGGGTGGCTACACCTTC. Translated: CASWTGYLSGGYTF. The chain joins TRBV6-1 to TRBJ1-2, with 8 bases identical to TRBD1. Trimming cost V 8 bases and J 7 bases; bases outside gene matches: 12. This CDR3 has 14 residues. Germline V gene lookup returns CDR1 MNHNS and CDR2 SASEGT.

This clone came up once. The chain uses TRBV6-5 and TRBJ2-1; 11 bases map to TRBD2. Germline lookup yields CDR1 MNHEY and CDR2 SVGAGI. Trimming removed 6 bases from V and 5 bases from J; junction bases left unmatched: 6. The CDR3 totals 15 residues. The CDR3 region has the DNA TGTGCCAGCAGGGCCCTAGCGGGGGGAAACAATGAGCAGTTCTTC. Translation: CASRALAGGNNEQFF.

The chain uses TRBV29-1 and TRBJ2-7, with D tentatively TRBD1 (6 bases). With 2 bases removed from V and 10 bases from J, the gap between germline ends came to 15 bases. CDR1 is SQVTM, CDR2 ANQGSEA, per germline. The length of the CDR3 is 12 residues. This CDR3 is CSVESGMGQQYF. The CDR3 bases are TGCAGCGTTGAATCAGGTATGGGACAACAGTACTTC.

The CDR3 nucleotides read TGTGCCAGCAGCTTGGTGGGACTGATGCAAGAGACCCAGTACTTC. This translates into CASSLVGLMQETQYF. This chain uses TRBV5-6 with TRBJ2-5; a possible D gene is TRBD2 (6 bases). This CDR3 spans 15 amino acids. Trimming took off 0 bases at V and 2 bases at J, with 11 bases between the two ends. The germline V gene has CDR1 SGHDT and CDR2 YYEEEE.

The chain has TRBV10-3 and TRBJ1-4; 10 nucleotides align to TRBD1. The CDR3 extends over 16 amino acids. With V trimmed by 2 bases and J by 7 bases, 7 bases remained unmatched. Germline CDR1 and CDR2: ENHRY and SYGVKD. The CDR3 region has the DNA TGTGCCATCAGTGAGCCTCCGGGACAGGGGAGTGAAAAACTGTTTTTT. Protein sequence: CAISEPPGQGSEKLFF.

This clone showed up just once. CDR3 bases: TGTGCCAGCAGCTTAGGAGGGCTCGGCTACACCTTC. This codes for CASSLGGLGYTF. The chain employs TRBV7-2 and TRBJ1-2, with unresolved D. The CDR3 has 12 residues. CDR1 SGHTA and CDR2 FQGNSA come from the germline V gene. Trimming stripped 1 base from V and 8 bases from J, with 8 bases between. The full variable domain, in which reference TRBV7-2 and TRBJ1-2 provide the parts outside the CDR3, is GAGVSQSPSNKVTEKGKDVELRCDPISGHTALYWYRQSLGQGLEFLIYFQGNSAPDKSGLPSDRFSAERTGGSVSTLTIQRTQQEDSAVYLCASSLGGLGYTFGSGTRLTVV.

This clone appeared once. DNA of the CDR3: TGTGCCAGCAGACTATCAGGGCTTTACGAGCAGTACTTC. Its translation is CASRLSGLYEQYF. This sequence joins TRBV28 and TRBJ2-7; TRBD1 is a possible D gene (5 bases). Trimming stripped 6 bases from V and 4 bases from J, with 13 bases between. CDR1 and CDR2 (germline): MDHEN, SYDVKM. This CDR3 contains 13 residues.

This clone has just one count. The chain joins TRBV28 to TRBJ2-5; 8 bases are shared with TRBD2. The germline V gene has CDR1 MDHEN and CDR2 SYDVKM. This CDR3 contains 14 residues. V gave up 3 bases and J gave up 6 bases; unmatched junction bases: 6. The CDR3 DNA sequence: TGTGCCAGCAGTTTGCATACTAGCGGCAAGACCCAGTACTTC. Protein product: CASSLHTSGKTQYF. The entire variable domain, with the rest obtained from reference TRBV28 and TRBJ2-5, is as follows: DVKVTQSSRYLVKRTGEKVFLECVQDMDHENMFWYRQDPGLGLRLIYFSYDVKMKEKGDIPEGYSVSREKKERFSLILESASTNQTSMYLCASSLHTSGKTQYFGPGTRLLVL.

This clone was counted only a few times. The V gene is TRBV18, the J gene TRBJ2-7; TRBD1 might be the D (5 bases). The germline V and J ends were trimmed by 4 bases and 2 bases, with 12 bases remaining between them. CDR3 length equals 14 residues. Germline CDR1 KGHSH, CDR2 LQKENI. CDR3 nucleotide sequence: TGTGCCAGCTCACGGCCAGAAGGGGCCTACGAGCAGTACTTC. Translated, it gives CASSRPEGAYEQYF.

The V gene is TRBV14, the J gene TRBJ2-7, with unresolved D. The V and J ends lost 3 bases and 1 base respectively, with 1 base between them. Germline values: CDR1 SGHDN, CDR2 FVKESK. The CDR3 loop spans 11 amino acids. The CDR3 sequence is CASSHSYEQYF. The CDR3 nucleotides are TGTGCCAGCAGCCATTCCTACGAGCAGTACTTC.

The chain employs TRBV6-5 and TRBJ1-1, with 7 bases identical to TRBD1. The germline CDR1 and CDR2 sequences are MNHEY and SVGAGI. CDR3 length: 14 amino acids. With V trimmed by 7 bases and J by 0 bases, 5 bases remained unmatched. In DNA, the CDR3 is TGTGCCAGCAACCCCGGGACAGTGAACACTGAAGCTTTCTTT. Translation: CASNPGTVNTEAFF.

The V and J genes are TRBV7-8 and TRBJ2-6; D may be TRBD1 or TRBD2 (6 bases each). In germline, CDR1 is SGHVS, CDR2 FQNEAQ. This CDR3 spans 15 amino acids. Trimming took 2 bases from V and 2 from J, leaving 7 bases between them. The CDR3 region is CASSLRGAGANVLTF. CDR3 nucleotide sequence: TGTGCCAGCAGCTTAAGGGGGGCTGGGGCCAACGTCCTGACTTTC.

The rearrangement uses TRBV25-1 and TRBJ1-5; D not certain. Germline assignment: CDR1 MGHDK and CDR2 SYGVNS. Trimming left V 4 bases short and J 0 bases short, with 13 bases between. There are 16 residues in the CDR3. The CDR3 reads CASSGRFWASNQPQHF. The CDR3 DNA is TGTGCCAGCAGTGGCCGATTTTGGGCTAGCAATCAGCCCCAGCATTTT.